A single sample is the source of the 32 T cell receptor beta chains below, sequenced in a study of blood T cell repertoires in COVID-19. Assay: immunoSEQ multiplex PCR; the TCRdb copy retains only in-frame clones and omits some. Here the sample spans 220,000 or so clones, 82% being singletons. Material: peripheral blood. These receptors came from a woman of 80 years or more with COVID-19, enrolled during active disease.

The chain carries TRBV19 and TRBJ1-2, with D unresolved. The length of the CDR3 is 16 residues. Trimming pared 4 bases from V and 3 bases from J, leaving 18 bases between. Germline V gene data show CDR1 as LNHDA and CDR2 as SQIVND (reference sequence). CDR3 residues: CASSTGFSYRDYGYTF. CDR3 sequence (DNA): TGTGCCAGTAGTACCGGATTCTCCTACCGGGACTATGGCTACACCTTC.

The chain uses TRBV6-5 and TRBJ1-3, with D hard to call. This CDR3 is 14 amino acids long. Trimming shortened V by 7 bases and J by 4 bases, and 14 bases separated the two germline ends. Per the germline V gene, CDR1 is MNHEY and CDR2 is SVGAGI. CDR3: CASISKARGNTIYF. Here the CDR3 DNA reads TGTGCCAGCATTAGCAAGGCCAGAGGAAACACCATATATTTT.

The rearrangement uses TRBV5-6 and TRBJ2-6, with 9 nucleotides matching TRBD2. The CDR3 runs to 19 residues. Per the germline V gene, CDR1 is SGHDT and CDR2 is YYEEEE. J was trimmed by 0 bases and V by 3 bases; bases with no gene match: 10. CDR3 DNA: TGTGCCAGCAGCTCCTTAGCGGGAGAATCTAACTCTGGGGCCAACGTCCTGACTTTC. Translated, it gives CASSSLAGESNSGANVLTF.

The chain recombines TRBV5-1 with TRBJ1-1; 9 bases are a match to TRBD1. Germline CDR1 is SGHRS and CDR2 is YFSETQ. The CDR3 is 15 amino acids. V lost 4 bases, J lost 6 bases, and 10 bases stayed unmatched. CDR3 amino acids: CASSAGTGMIAEAFF. The CDR3, as DNA: TGCGCCAGCAGCGCCGGGACAGGGATGATCGCTGAAGCTTTCTTT.

This clone turned up a few times. The chain carries TRBV30 and TRBJ1-1; 10 bases map to TRBD1. The trim removed 5 bases at V and 7 bases at J, leaving 7 bases unmatched. There are 13 residues in the CDR3. Germline values: CDR1 GTSNPN, CDR2 SVGIG (reference sequence). This chain's CDR3 is CAWARTGGSEAFF. In DNA form, the CDR3 reads TGTGCCTGGGCTAGGACAGGGGGTAGTGAAGCTTTCTTT.

The chain combines TRBV28 with TRBJ2-7; D gene ambiguous. From germline, CDR1 is MDHEN and CDR2 SYDVKM. The CDR3 has 12 amino acids. Trimming left V 2 bases short and J 7 bases short, with 9 bases between. CDR3 residues: CASSLLQFEQYF. The CDR3 region has the DNA TGTGCCAGCAGTTTACTTCAGTTTGAGCAGTACTTC.

The V gene is TRBV6-8, the J gene TRBJ2-2; D gene uncertain. Germline V gene data show CDR1 as MNHGY and CDR2 as SAAAGT. The CDR3 has 16 amino acids. Trimming stripped 6 bases from V and 5 bases from J, with 19 bases between. CDR3 sequence reads: CASRTGRRVGTGELFF. The CDR3 DNA reads as TGTGCCAGCAGGACGGGTCGGCGCGTTGGGACCGGGGAGCTGTTTTTT.

This clone appeared a single time. The V and J genes are TRBV12-3 or TRBV12-4 and TRBJ1-3, with unresolved D. Trimming stripped 6 bases from V and 2 bases from J, with 2 bases between. This CDR3 is 11 amino acids long. DNA for the CDR3: TGTGCCAGCAGCACTGGAAACACCATATATTTT. This codes for CASSTGNTIYF.

The chain links TRBV30 to TRBJ2-3; unclear D gene. CDR1 is GTSNPN and CDR2 is SVGIG in the germline V gene (reference sequence). The CDR3 is 11 residues long. Trimming left V 4 bases short and J 6 bases short, with 8 bases between. CDR3 region: CAWMLMDTQYF. Written as DNA, the CDR3 is TGTGCCTGGATGTTAATGGATACGCAGTATTTT.

CDR3 coding DNA: TGTGCCTGGAGTGCCACAGGGAGCTCCTATAATTCACCCCTCCACTTT. Its protein product is CAWSATGSSYNSPLHF. The chain combines TRBV30 with TRBJ1-6, with D possibly being TRBD1 (6 bases). The V end was cut by 1 base, the J end by 0 bases, with 10 bases between. Germline CDR1 and CDR2: GTSNPN and SVGIG (reference sequence). The CDR3 runs to 16 residues.

This clone is a singleton in its sample. The chain employs TRBV5-4 and TRBJ1-1; 7 bases are a match to TRBD1. CDR1 is SGHNT and CDR2 is YYREEE in the germline V gene (reference sequence). Trimming took 7 bases from V and 5 from J; bases not matched to a gene: 11. The CDR3 totals 14 residues. The CDR3: CASFPQGGRTEAFF. CDR3 DNA: TGTGCCAGCTTCCCTCAGGGGGGTCGAACTGAAGCTTTCTTT.

V is TRBV5-1 and J is TRBJ1-2, with D possibly TRBD1 on 5 matching bases. Trimming removed 2 bases from V and 10 bases from J, with 18 bases in between. Germline lookup yields CDR1 SGHRS and CDR2 YFSETQ. The CDR3 covers 14 residues. CDR3 DNA sequence: TGCGCCAGCAGCTTACAGGTTCCTGGTGGTGACTACACCTTC. It codes for CASSLQVPGGDYTF.

The chain couples TRBV7-6 to TRBJ2-3, with 7 bases aligning to TRBD2. The CDR3 runs to 16 residues. Germline CDR1 is SGHVS and CDR2 is FNYEAQ. With 0 bases clipped from V and 0 bases from J, the junction kept 3 bases outside the gene matches. CDR3 in DNA: TGTGCCAGCAGCTTAGCTCGGGAGGCTAGCACAGATACGCAGTATTTT. Translating gives CASSLAREASTDTQYF.

This clone was picked up a small number of times. This chain connects TRBV5-1 to TRBJ1-1; D remains unclear. The CDR3 has 13 amino acids. Germline V gene lookup returns CDR1 SGHRS and CDR2 YFSETQ. The germline V and J ends were trimmed by 1 base and 2 bases, with 6 bases remaining between them. The CDR3 bases are TGCGCCAGCAGCTTGTATATCAACACTGAAGCTTTCTTT. It translates to CASSLYINTEAFF.

This rearrangement joins TRBV2 to TRBJ1-2; 7 positions match TRBD1. The germline CDR1 and CDR2 sequences are SNHLY and FYNNEI. J lost 6 bases, V lost 5 bases, and 6 bases had no gene match. The CDR3 consists of 13 residues. CDR3 sequence reads: CASSSRQGNGYTF. The DNA for the CDR3 is TGTGCCAGCAGTTCTCGACAGGGTAATGGCTACACCTTC.

This clone came up a few times. The J gene is TRBJ2-3, the V gene TRBV28, with 10 nucleotides matching TRBD1. Germline assignment: CDR1 MDHEN and CDR2 SYDVKM. V lost 2 bases and J lost 1; bases outside the gene matches: 3. CDR3 size: 16 residues. The CDR3 DNA reads as TGTGCCAGCAGTTTAGACAGGGGGCTTGGCACAGATACGCAGTATTTT. This translates into CASSLDRGLGTDTQYF.

The V and J genes are TRBV5-4 and TRBJ2-7, with a possible D match to TRBD2 (5 bases). This CDR3 region has 15 residues. The germline V gene encodes CDR1 SGHNT and CDR2 YYREEE (reference sequence). Trimming pared 0 bases from V and 6 bases from J, leaving 16 bases between. CDR3 loop: CASSLVSAPSSEQYF. CDR3 DNA sequence: TGTGCCAGCAGCTTGGTTAGCGCACCTTCTTCCGAGCAGTACTTC.

CDR3 region: CASRGGNTEAFF. The CDR3 nucleotides read TGTGCCAGCAGGGGAGGGAACACTGAAGCTTTCTTT. V and J are TRBV2 and TRBJ1-1, with D unclear. CDR3 length: 12 residues. Germline values: CDR1 SNHLY, CDR2 FYNNEI. Trimming removed 6 bases at V and 1 base at J, with 6 bases between.

This clone was observed a few times. The rearrangement uses TRBV6-6 and TRBJ1-5, with a possible D match to TRBD1 (6 bases). Germline CDR1 reads MNHNY; CDR2 reads SVGAGI (reference sequence). Deletions cut 8 bases from V and 5 bases from J, with 13 bases between. The CDR3 extends over 13 amino acids. Written as DNA, the CDR3 is TGTGCCAGCCTAAACAGGGTGTATCAGCCCCAGCATTTT. Its translation is CASLNRVYQPQHF.

The sample holds a few counts of this clone. The chain recombines TRBV6-2 or TRBV6-3 with TRBJ1-2, with TRBD1 matching over 7 bases. Germline V gene sequence: CDR1 MNHEY, CDR2 SVGEGT. V was clipped by 6 bases and J by 8 bases; unmatched bases: 18. The CDR3 is 16 residues long. CDR3 sequence reads: CASSPGTAEVLSGYTF. The CDR3 DNA is TGTGCCAGCAGCCCGGGGACAGCGGAGGTATTGAGCGGCTACACCTTC.

The CDR3 reads CSLKGTGQSTDTQYF. The CDR3 DNA reads as TGCAGCCTTAAAGGGACAGGACAGAGCACAGATACGCAGTATTTT. The chain uses TRBV29-1 and TRBJ2-3, with 8 bases identical to TRBD1. Germline V gives CDR1 SQVTM, CDR2 ANQGSEA. The ends lost 8 bases at V and 0 bases at J; junction bases unmatched: 10. The CDR3 has 15 amino acids.

This clone showed up just a few times. This chain uses TRBV5-1 with TRBJ1-2, with unresolved D. V lost 4 bases and J lost 1, with 5 bases in between. The CDR3 contains 12 residues. Germline lookup yields CDR1 SGHRS and CDR2 YFSETQ. Here the CDR3 DNA reads TGCGCCAGCAGCATCAGTAACTATGGCTACACCTTC. Its protein is CASSISNYGYTF.

The chain couples TRBV6-2 or TRBV6-3 to TRBJ1-4; D might be TRBD1 (6 bases). The germline CDR1 and CDR2 sequences are MNHEY and SVGEGT. V lost 6 bases and J 2 bases, leaving 16 bases between the germline ends. The CDR3 extends over 16 amino acids. CDR3 nucleotide sequence: TGTGCCAGCAGCCCTAGGTGGGGGGGCACTAATGAAAAACTGTTTTTT. This encodes CASSPRWGGTNEKLFF.

This clone occurred many times. The J gene is TRBJ1-1, the V gene TRBV29-1; D perhaps matches TRBD1 (5 bases). The CDR3 has 14 amino acids. V was shortened by 0 bases and J by 5 bases, with 13 bases between the two germline ends. Germline values: CDR1 SQVTM, CDR2 ANQGSEA. The CDR3 coding sequence is TGCAGCGTTGAAGATCCACTGGGGCGGACTGAAGCTTTCTTT. Its protein is CSVEDPLGRTEAFF.

The J gene is TRBJ2-7, the V gene TRBV7-9; weak D call: TRBD1 (5 bases). This CDR3 has 13 residues. V lost 3 bases to trimming and J lost 2 bases, with 8 bases between them. In germline, CDR1 is SEHNR, CDR2 FQNEAQ (reference sequence). In nucleotides, the CDR3 is TGTGCCAGCAGCTTCGACAGAGCCTACGAGCAGTACTTC. Amino acid sequence: CASSFDRAYEQYF.

This clone was seen more than once but under ten times. V usage is TRBV7-8 and J usage is TRBJ1-2; D is possibly TRBD1 (5 bases). Trimming removed 5 bases from V and 3 bases from J, with 16 bases in between. The CDR3 runs 15 residues. CDR1 and CDR2 (germline): SGHVS, FQNEAQ. The CDR3 sequence: CASSHNPDRDYGYTF. CDR3 DNA: TGTGCCAGCAGCCATAACCCCGACAGAGACTATGGCTACACCTTC.

This chain links TRBV28 with TRBJ1-1; TRBD1 agrees at 8 bases. This CDR3 comprises 14 residues. V shed 5 bases and J 13 bases; nucleotides not matched to a gene: 15. CDR1 is MDHEN and CDR2 is SYDVKM in the germline V gene. The CDR3 DNA reads TGTGCCAGCAGTCCAACTCAGGGGGCAACCAGGGGTTTCTTT. This translates into CASSPTQGATRGFF.

This clone showed up just a few times. This same CDR3 is encoded by further DNA sequences in the sample. The chain carries TRBV7-3 and TRBJ2-3; tentatively, D is TRBD2 (5 bases). The CDR3 has 14 amino acids. The V gene's germline CDR1 is SGHTA and CDR2 FQGTGA. Trimming stripped 0 bases from V and 3 bases from J, with 7 bases between. The CDR3 reads CASSLTGGTDTQYF. The CDR3 nucleotides read TGTGCCAGCAGCTTAACTGGCGGGACAGATACGCAGTATTTT.

The gene calls are TRBV18 and TRBJ2-3, with TRBD2 matching over 8 bases. Germline CDR1 reads KGHSH; CDR2 reads LQKENI. With 4 bases clipped from V and 5 bases from J, the junction kept 2 bases outside the gene matches. The CDR3 extends over 13 amino acids. CDR3 DNA: TGTGCCAGCTCACTTGCGGGAGGAGATACGCAGTATTTT. It codes for CASSLAGGDTQYF.

This clone occurred a few times. For the CDR3, the DNA is TGTGCCAGCAGCCAAGATCCTCCGTCGGCCCAGTACTTC. Protein: CASSQDPPSAQYF. This chain connects TRBV14 to TRBJ2-5; no clear D gene. Germline CDR1 SGHDN, CDR2 FVKESK. CDR3 length: 13 residues. Between the trimmed V and J ends, which lost 0 bases and 9 bases, there was a span of 11 bases.

With regard to this clone: In the same sample, other DNA sequences code for this CDR3. V gene TRBV30 combines with J gene TRBJ1-4, with no clear D. Germline V gives CDR1 GTSNPN, CDR2 SVGIG (reference sequence). Trimming pared 3 bases from V and 5 bases from J, leaving 4 bases between. The CDR3 spans 11 residues. CDR3 sequence (DNA): TGTGCCTGGAGCTTAAATGAAAAACTGTTTTTT. Protein sequence: CAWSLNEKLFF.

The chain recombines TRBV7-9 with TRBJ1-6, with unresolved D. Deletions cut 1 base from V and 10 bases from J, with 5 bases between. This CDR3 contains 12 residues. Germline V gene data show CDR1 as SEHNR and CDR2 as FQNEAQ (reference sequence). The CDR3, as DNA: TGTGCCAGCAGCTTAGGAAGCTCACCCCTCCACTTT. It encodes CASSLGSSPLHF.